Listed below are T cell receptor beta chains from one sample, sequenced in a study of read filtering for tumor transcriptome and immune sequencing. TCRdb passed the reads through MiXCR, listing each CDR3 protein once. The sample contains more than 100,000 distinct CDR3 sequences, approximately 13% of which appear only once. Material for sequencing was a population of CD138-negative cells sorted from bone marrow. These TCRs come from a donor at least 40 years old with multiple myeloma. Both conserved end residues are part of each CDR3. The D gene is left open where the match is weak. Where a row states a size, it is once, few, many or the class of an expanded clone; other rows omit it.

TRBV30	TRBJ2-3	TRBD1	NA	CACLTGADTQYF	TGTGCCTGCCTCACAGGGGCAGATACGCAGTATTTT
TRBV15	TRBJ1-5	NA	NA	CATSREIGSYQPQHF	TGTGCCACCAGCAGAGAAATAGGTTCCTATCAGCCCCAGCATTTT
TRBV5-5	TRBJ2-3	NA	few	CASSFLLPSTDTQYF	TGTGCCAGCAGCTTTTTACTGCCTAGCACAGATACGCAGTATTTT
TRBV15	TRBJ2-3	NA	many	CATSRDRVTDTQYF	TGTGCCACCAGCAGAGATCGAGTCACAGATACGCAGTATTTT
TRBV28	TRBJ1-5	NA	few	CASSPRDSVNQPQHF	TGTGCCAGCAGTCCCCGAGACAGCGTCAATCAGCCCCAGCATTTT
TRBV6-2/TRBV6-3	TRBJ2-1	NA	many	CASSRPPLAPNEQFF	TGTGCCAGCAGTCGCCCGCCCCTAGCTCCGAATGAGCAGTTCTTC
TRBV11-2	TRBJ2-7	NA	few	CASSPGTPPYEQYF	TGTGCCAGCAGCCCCGGGACACCACCCTACGAGCAGTACTTC
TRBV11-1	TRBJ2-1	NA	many	CASSFGPNEQFF	TGTGCCAGCAGCTTCGGTCCTAATGAGCAGTTCTTC
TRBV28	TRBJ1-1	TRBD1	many	CASRARQGMNTEAFF	TGTGCCAGCAGGGCCCGACAGGGTATGAACACTGAAGCTTTCTTT
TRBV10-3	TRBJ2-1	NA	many	CAISETRASYNEQFF	TGTGCCATCAGTGAAACCCGGGCATCCTACAATGAGCAGTTCTTC
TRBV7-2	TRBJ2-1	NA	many	CASSHRGTPYNEQFF	TGTGCCAGCAGCCATCGGGGGACCCCCTACAATGAGCAGTTCTTC
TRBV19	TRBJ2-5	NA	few	CASSYPSRDASETQYF	TGTGCCAGTAGCTATCCGTCCCGGGACGCGAGCGAGACCCAGTACTTC
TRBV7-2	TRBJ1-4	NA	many	CASSSAGRNEKLFF	TGTGCCAGCAGCTCAGCAGGACGGAATGAAAAACTGTTTTTT
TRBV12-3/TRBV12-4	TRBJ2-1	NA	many	CASSALGRDNEQFF	TGTGCCAGCAGTGCCTTGGGACGTGACAATGAGCAGTTCTTC
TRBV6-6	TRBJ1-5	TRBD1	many	CASRPQGAGQPQHF	TGTGCCAGCAGACCACAGGGGGCTGGGCAGCCCCAGCATTTT
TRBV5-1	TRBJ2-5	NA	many	CASSLAPGPEYF	TGCGCCAGCAGCTTGGCTCCGGGCCCTGAGTACTTC
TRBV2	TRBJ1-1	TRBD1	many	CASIGATGGLTEAFF	TGTGCCAGCATTGGGGCGACAGGGGGCTTGACTGAAGCTTTCTTT
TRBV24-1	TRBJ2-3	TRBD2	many	CATSDVSGPSTDTQYF	TGTGCCACCAGTGACGTTAGCGGGCCGAGCACAGATACGCAGTATTTT
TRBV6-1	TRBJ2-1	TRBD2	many	CASISGTSKMNEQFF	TGTGCCAGCATCTCCGGGACTAGCAAGATGAATGAGCAGTTCTTC
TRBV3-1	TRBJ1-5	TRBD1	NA	CASSQTGASNQPQHF	TGTGCCAGCAGCCAAACAGGGGCAAGCAATCAGCCCCAGCATTTT
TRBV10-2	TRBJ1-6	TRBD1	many	CASSHNRGINSYNSPLHF	TGCGCCAGCAGTCATAACAGGGGGATTAACTCCTATAATTCACCCCTCCACTTT
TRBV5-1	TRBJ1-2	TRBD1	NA	CASSLEQGARGYTF	TGCGCCAGCAGCTTGGAACAGGGGGCGAGGGGCTACACCTTC
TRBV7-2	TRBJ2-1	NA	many	CASSARDPGRISYNEQFF	TGTGCCAGCAGCGCTAGAGATCCGGGGCGCATCTCCTACAATGAGCAGTTCTTC
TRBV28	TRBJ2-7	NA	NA	CASSPPRLSIVRQYF	TGTGCCAGCAGTCCTCCCAGGTTATCGATAGTGAGGCAGTACTTC
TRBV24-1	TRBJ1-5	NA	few	CATSVPGQPQHF	TGTGCCACCTCAGTCCCTGGGCAGCCCCAGCATTTT
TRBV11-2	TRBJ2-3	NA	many	CASSLRGARVDTQYF	TGTGCCAGCAGCTTAAGGGGGGCGCGGGTCGATACGCAGTATTTT
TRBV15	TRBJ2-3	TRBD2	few	CATSREGLATDTQYF	TGTGCCACCAGCAGAGAGGGACTAGCAACAGATACGCAGTATTTT
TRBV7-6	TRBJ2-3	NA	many	CASSLAGGRQYF	TGTGCCAGCAGCTTAGCCGGTGGGAGGCAGTATTTT
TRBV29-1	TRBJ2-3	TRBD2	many	CSVEEVLARDTQYF	TGCAGCGTTGAAGAGGTACTAGCGAGAGATACGCAGTATTTT
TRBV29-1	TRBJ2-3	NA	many	CSVHRGTDTQYF	TGCAGCGTTCACAGGGGCACAGATACGCAGTATTTT
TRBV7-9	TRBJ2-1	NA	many	CASSLVAGSYNEQFF	TGTGCCAGCAGCTTAGTGGCGGGATCCTACAATGAGCAGTTCTTC
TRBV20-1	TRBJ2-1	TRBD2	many	CSALLAGGLNEQFF	TGCAGTGCTCTACTAGCGGGGGGCCTCAATGAGCAGTTCTTC
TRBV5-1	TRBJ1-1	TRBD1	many	CASSDGGQGEAFF	TGCGCCAGCAGCGACGGGGGACAGGGTGAAGCTTTCTTT
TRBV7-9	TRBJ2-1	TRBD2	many	CASSLAGVGNEQFF	TGTGCCAGCAGTCTAGCGGGAGTGGGTAATGAGCAGTTCTTC
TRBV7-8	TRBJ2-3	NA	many	CASSWDGGIGTDTQYF	TGTGCCAGCAGCTGGGATGGGGGGATAGGCACAGATACGCAGTATTTT
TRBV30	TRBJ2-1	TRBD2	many	CAWSVGLAGYNEQFF	TGTGCCTGGAGTGTCGGACTAGCGGGATACAATGAGCAGTTCTTC
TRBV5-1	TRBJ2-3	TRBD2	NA	CASSLVSREDTRYF	TGCGCCAGCAGCTTGGTCTCGCGGGAGGATACGCGGTATTTT
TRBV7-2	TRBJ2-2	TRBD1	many	CASSLATGERAGELFF	TGTGCCAGCAGCTTAGCGACAGGGGAACGGGCCGGGGAGCTGTTTTTT
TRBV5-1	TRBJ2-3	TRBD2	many	CASSSSSGSTDTQYF	TGCGCCAGCAGCTCTAGTAGCGGGTCCACAGATACGCAGTATTTT
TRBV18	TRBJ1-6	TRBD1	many	CASSPNRGDNSPLHF	TGTGCCAGCTCACCAAACAGGGGGGATAATTCACCCCTCCACTTT
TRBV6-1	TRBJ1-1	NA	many	CASSGGTLGTEAFF	TGTGCCAGCAGTGGGGGGACCCTGGGGACTGAAGCTTTCTTT
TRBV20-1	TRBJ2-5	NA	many	CSAERGSSQEETQYF	TGCAGTGCAGAACGGGGCTCCTCGCAAGAGGAGACCCAGTACTTC
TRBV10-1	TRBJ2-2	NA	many	CASSDASAGPGELFF	TGCGCCAGCAGTGACGCTAGCGCGGGCCCCGGGGAGCTGTTTTTT
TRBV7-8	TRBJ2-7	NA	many	CASSLILVSYEQYF	TGTGCCAGCAGCCTGATTCTAGTCTCCTACGAGCAGTACTTC
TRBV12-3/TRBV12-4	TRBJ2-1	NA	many	CASSLAGEQFF	TGTGCCAGCAGTCTAGCTGGTGAGCAGTTCTTC
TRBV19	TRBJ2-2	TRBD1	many	CATQKGQRNTGELFF	TGTGCCACCCAGAAGGGACAGAGAAACACCGGGGAGCTGTTTTTT
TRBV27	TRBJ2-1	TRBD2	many	CASSSPGLAGTNEQFF	TGTGCCAGCAGTTCCCCGGGACTAGCGGGAACGAATGAGCAGTTCTTC
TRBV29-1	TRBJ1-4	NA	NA	CSVGLGVGENLFF	TGCAGCGTAGGACTGGGGGTTGGAGAAAATCTGTTTTTT
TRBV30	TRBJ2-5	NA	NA	CAWSYQGQETQYF	TGTGCCTGGAGTTATCAGGGCCAAGAGACCCAGTACTTC
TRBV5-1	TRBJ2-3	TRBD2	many	CASSFKTSGDTQYF	TGCGCCAGCAGCTTCAAGACTAGCGGAGATACGCAGTATTTT
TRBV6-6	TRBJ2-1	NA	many	CASSSLGNEQFF	TGTGCCAGCAGTTCGCTAGGCAATGAGCAGTTCTTC
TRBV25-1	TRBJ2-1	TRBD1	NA	CASTGAHEQFF	TGTGCCAGTACAGGGGCCCATGAGCAGTTCTTC
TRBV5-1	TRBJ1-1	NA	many	CASSLGGGGNTEAFF	TGCGCCAGCAGCTTGGGTGGGGGAGGAAACACTGAAGCTTTCTTT
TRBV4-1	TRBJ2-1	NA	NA	CASSLFLTSNEQFF	TGCGCCAGCAGCCTTTTTTTAACTTCCAATGAGCAGTTCTTC
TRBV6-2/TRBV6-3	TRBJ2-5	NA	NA	CASSYSGGLRTQYF	TGTGCCAGCAGTTACTCGGGCGGACTCCGGACCCAGTACTTC
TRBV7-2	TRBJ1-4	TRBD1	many	CASSPQGGQTNEKLFF	TGTGCCAGCAGCCCACAGGGGGGGCAGACTAATGAAAAACTGTTTTTT
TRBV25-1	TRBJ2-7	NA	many	CASQDKLSSYEQYF	TGTGCCAGCCAGGATAAACTAAGCTCCTACGAGCAGTACTTC
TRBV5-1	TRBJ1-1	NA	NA	CASSLELGPGVTEAFF	TGCGCCAGCAGCCTAGAGCTGGGCCCGGGGGTAACTGAAGCTTTCTTT
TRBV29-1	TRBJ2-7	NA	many	CSATMTDYEQYF	TGCAGCGCCACGATGACGGACTACGAGCAGTACTTC
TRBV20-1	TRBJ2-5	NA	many	CSAISDGSETQYF	TGCAGTGCTATTTCGGACGGCTCAGAGACCCAGTACTTC